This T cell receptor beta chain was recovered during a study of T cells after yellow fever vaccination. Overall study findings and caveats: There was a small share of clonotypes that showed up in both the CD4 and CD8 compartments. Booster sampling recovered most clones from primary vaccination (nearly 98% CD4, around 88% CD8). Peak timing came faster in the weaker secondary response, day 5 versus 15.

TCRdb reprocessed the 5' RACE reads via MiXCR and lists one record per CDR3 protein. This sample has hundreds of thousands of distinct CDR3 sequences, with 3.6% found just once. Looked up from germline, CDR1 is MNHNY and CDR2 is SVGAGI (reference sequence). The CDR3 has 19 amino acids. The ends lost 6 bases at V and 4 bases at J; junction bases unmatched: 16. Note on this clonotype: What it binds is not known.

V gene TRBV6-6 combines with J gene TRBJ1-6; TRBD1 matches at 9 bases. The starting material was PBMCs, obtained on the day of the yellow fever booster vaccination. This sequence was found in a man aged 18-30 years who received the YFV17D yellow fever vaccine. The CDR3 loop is CASRLPGQGLQIYNSPLHF. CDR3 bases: TGTGCCAGCAGACTCCCGGGACAGGGCCTACAGATTTATAATTCACCCCTCCACTTT.